This T cell receptor beta chain comes out of a study of blood T cell repertoires in COVID-19. Original handling: Amplification from reference gene primers served as the basis for estimated nucleated cell counts. Libraries were prepared by immunoSEQ multiplex PCR; TCRdb keeps only in-frame clonotypes and omits some of them. From that table come the V and J calls and clone size; the DNA was used to work out D and trimming. The data contain under 350,000 clones, around 86% of them singletons. V lost 3 bases and J 5 bases, leaving 6 bases between the germline ends. Germline CDR1 reads KGHDR; CDR2 reads SFDVKD. The CDR3 extends over 13 amino acids.

Sequencing input: peripheral blood. The receptor comes from a human donor in a cohort sampled during active COVID-19. This chain joins TRBV24-1 and TRBJ2-2; the D gene is possibly TRBD2 (6 bases). CDR3 DNA sequence: TGTGCCACCAGTGATGGAGGGACCGGGGAGCTGTTTTTT. Amino acids: CATSDGGTGELFF.